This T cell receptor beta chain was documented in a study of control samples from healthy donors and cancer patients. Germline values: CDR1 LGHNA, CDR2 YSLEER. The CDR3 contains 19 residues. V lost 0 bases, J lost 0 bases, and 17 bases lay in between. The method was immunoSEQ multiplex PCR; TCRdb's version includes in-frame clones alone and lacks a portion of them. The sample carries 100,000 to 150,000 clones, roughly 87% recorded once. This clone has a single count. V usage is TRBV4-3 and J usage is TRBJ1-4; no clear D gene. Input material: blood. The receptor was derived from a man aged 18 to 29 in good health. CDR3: CASSQDSGSATATNEKLFF. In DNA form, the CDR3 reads TGCGCCAGCAGCCAAGATTCCGGCAGCGCCACTGCAACTAATGAAAAACTGTTTTTT.